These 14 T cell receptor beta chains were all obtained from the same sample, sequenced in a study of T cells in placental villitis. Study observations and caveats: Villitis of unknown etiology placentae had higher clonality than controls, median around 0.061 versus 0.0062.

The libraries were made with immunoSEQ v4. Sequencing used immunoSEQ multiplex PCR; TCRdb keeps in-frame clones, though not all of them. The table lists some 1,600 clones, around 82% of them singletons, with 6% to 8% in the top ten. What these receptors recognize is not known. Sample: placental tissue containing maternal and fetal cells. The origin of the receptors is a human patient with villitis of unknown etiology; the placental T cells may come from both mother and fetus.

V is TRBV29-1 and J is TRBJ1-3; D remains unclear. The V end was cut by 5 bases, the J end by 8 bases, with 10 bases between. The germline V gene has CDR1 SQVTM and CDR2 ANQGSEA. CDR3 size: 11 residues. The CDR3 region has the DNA TGCAGCGTTACAGTAAGCCACACCATATATTTT. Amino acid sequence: CSVTVSHTIYF.

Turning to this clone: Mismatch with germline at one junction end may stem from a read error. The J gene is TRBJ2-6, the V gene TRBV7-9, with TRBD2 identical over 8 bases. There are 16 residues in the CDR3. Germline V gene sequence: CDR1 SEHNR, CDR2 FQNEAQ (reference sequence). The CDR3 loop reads CASSFSGVSGANVLIF. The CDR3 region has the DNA TGTGCCAGCAGCTTCTCGGGGGTTAGCGGGGCCAACGTCCTGATTTTC.

The DNA for the CDR3 is TGTGCCAGCAGTATCCCGACAGACGGCGACTATGGCTACACCTTC. It translates to CASSIPTDGDYGYTF. The chain joins TRBV6-5 to TRBJ1-2, with D maybe TRBD1 (5 bases). The V end was cut by 5 bases, the J end by 3 bases, with 16 bases between. Germline CDR1 and CDR2: MNHEY and SVGAGI. The CDR3 totals 15 residues.

This CDR3 is CASSLSGRGNQPQHF. CDR3 DNA sequence: TGTGCCAGCAGTTTATCCGGCAGGGGCAATCAGCCCCAGCATTTT. The J gene is TRBJ1-5, the V gene TRBV28, with D possibly being TRBD1 (5 bases). The CDR3 length is 15 residues. Trimming left V 1 base short and J 2 bases short, with 9 bases between. CDR1 is MDHEN and CDR2 is SYDVKM in the germline V gene.

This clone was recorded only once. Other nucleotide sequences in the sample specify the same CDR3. In DNA, the CDR3 is TGTGCCAGCTCACCGCTGGGTTATGACACTGAAGCTTTCTTT. This codes for CASSPLGYDTEAFF. The J gene is TRBJ1-1, the V gene TRBV18, with D hard to call. CDR3 size: 14 residues. Germline CDR1 and CDR2: KGHSH and LQKENI. Trimming took off 3 bases at V and 3 bases at J, with 11 bases between the two ends.

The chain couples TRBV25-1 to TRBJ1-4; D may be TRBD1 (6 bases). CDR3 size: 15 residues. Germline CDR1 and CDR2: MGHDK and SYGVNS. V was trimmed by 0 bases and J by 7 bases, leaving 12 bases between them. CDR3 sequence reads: CASSEYGGLREKLFF. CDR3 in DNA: TGTGCCAGCAGTGAATACGGGGGGCTACGTGAAAAACTGTTTTTT.

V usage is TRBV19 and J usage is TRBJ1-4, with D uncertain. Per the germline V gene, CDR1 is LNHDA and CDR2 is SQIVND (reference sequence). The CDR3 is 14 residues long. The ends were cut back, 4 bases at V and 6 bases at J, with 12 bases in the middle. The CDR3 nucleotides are TGTGCCAGTAGTAGCTTCGATCCCCATGAAAAACTGTTTTTT. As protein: CASSSFDPHEKLFF.

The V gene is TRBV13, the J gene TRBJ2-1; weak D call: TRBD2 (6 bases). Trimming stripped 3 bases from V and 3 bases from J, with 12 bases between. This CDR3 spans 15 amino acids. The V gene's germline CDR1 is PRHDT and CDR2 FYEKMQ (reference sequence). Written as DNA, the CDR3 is TGTGCCAGCAGCTTGCGGGGAGAGAACTACAATGAGCAGTTCTTC. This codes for CASSLRGENYNEQFF.

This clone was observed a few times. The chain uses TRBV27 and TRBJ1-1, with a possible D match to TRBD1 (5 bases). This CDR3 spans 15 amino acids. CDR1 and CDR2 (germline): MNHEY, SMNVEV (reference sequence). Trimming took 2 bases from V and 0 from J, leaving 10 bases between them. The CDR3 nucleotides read TGTGCCAGCAGTTTAATGGGGCATCTGAACACTGAAGCTTTCTTT. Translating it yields CASSLMGHLNTEAFF.

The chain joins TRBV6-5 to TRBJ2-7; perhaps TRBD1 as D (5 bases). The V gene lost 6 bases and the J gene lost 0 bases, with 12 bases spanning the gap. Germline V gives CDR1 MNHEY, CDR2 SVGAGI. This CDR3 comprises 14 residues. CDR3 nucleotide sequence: TGTGCCAGCAGAAAACAGGTTATCTCCTACGAGCAGTACTTC. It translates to CASRKQVISYEQYF.

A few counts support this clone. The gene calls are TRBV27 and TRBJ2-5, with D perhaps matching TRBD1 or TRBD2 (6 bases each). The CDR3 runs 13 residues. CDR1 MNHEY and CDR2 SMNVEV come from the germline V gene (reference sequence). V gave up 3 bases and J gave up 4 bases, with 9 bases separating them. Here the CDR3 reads CASSLGGGETQYF. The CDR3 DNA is TGTGCCAGCAGTTTGGGGGGCGGAGAGACCCAGTACTTC.

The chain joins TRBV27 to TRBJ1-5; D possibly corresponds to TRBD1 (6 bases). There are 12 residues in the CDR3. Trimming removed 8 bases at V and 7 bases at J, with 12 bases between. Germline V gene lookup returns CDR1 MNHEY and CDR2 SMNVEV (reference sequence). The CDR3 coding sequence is TGTGCCAGCGGACCAGGGGACCAGCCCCAGCATTTT. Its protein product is CASGPGDQPQHF.

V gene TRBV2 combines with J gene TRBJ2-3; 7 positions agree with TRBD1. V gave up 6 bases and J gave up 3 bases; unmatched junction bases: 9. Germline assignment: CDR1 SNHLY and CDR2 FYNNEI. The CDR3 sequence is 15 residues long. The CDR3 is CASSLDRDRTDTQYF. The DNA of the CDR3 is TGTGCCAGCAGCCTTGACAGGGACCGTACAGATACGCAGTATTTT.

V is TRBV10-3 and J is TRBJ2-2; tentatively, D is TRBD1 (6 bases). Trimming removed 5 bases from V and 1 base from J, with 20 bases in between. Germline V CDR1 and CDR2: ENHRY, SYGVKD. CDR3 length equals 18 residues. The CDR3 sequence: CAISPLDSNRENTGELFF. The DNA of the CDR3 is TGTGCCATCAGTCCTCTGGATTCGAACAGGGAGAACACCGGGGAGCTGTTTTTT.